These T cell receptor beta chains were read from a single sample in a study of graft-versus-host responses after intestinal transplantation. These receptors have no known antigen. Generated by immunoSEQ multiplex PCR, the TCRdb table keeps only in-frame clones and is missing some. The table has about 97,000 clones, around 90% seen once. Sample: unstimulated CD8+ T cells sorted from spleen or lymph node cells, taken before transplant. The receptor source for this set is a human donor who was the organ donor for an intestinal transplant. Both conserved end residues are part of each CDR3. D genes are given only for firm matches. A row's size may be missing; if present it is once, few, many or a size class.

clone_size d_call j_call v_call cdr3_aa cdr3_nt
- - TRBJ1-2 TRBV5-6 CASSGSPGYGYTF TGTGCCAGCAGCGGCTCTCCGGGGTATGGCTACACCTTC
- TRBD2 TRBJ2-7 TRBV7-6 CASSLERSGSPSYEQYF TGTGCCAGCAGCTTAGAGAGAAGCGGGAGCCCTTCCTACGAGCAGTACTTC
- - TRBJ2-3 TRBV9 CASSVGTRVVFADTQYF TGTGCCAGCAGCGTAGGGACGCGGGTAGTATTTGCAGATACGCAGTATTTT
- TRBD1 TRBJ2-4 TRBV18 CASSGQGQDVAKNIQYF TGTGCCAGCTCGGGACAAGGACAGGACGTAGCCAAAAACATTCAGTACTTC
- TRBD2 TRBJ2-3 TRBV5-1 CASTKTSGGADTQYF TGCGCCAGCACCAAGACTAGCGGGGGGGCGGATACGCAGTATTTT
- - TRBJ2-7 TRBV27 CASSLSVLMSAYEQYF TGTGCCAGCAGTTTATCAGTGCTCATGTCGGCCTACGAGCAGTACTTC
- TRBD1 TRBJ1-4 TRBV7-9 CASSLGGLGQGSEKLFF TGTGCCAGCAGCTTAGGCGGGTTGGGACAGGGGAGTGAAAAACTGTTTTTT
- - TRBJ2-7 TRBV25-1 CASSEFIYEQYF TGTGCCAGCAGTGAATTTATCTACGAGCAGTACTTC
- TRBD2 TRBJ2-1 TRBV28 CASTIAGLVPPSDPYNEQFF TGTGCCAGCACCATAGCCGGACTAGTACCCCCGTCCGATCCCTACAATGAGCAGTTCTTC
- TRBD1 TRBJ1-1 TRBV11-3 CASSLSGTGGTEAFF TGTGCCAGCAGCTTGTCCGGGACAGGGGGCACTGAAGCTTTCTTT
- - TRBJ1-1 TRBV4-1 CASSQDVIAEAFF TGCGCCAGCAGCCAAGATGTTATCGCTGAAGCTTTCTTT
- - TRBJ1-2 TRBV25-1 CASSVTGWDGYTF TGTGCCAGCAGCGTTACAGGGTGGGACGGCTACACCTTC
once - TRBJ2-7 TRBV7-6 CASSLQGYEQYF TGTGCCAGCAGCTTACAGGGGTACGAGCAGTACTTC
once - TRBJ2-4 TRBV2 CASRGDIGNIQYF TGTGCCAGCAGGGGGGACATAGGAAACATTCAGTACTTC
- - TRBJ1-2 TRBV11-2 CASSTTGYGYTF TGTGCCAGCAGCACCACAGGGTACGGCTACACCTTC
few - TRBJ1-2 TRBV6-5 CASSYRQAPWYGYTF TGTGCCAGCAGTTACCGCCAGGCGCCTTGGTATGGCTACACCTTC
- - TRBJ2-3 TRBV30 CAWRDKTVADTQYF TGTGCCTGGAGAGATAAGACAGTTGCAGATACGCAGTATTTT
- TRBD2 TRBJ2-1 TRBV2 CATETSNPYGEQFF TGTGCCACCGAGACTAGCAATCCCTATGGTGAGCAGTTCTTC
- - TRBJ1-5 TRBV6-1 CASSEAVYSSNQPQHF TGTGCCAGCAGTGAAGCAGTCTACTCAAGCAATCAGCCCCAGCATTTT
- - TRBJ1-4 TRBV21-1 CASSKRPGWGGSEKLFF TGTGCCAGCAGCAAAAGGCCGGGATGGGGTGGATCAGAAAAACTGTTTTTT
- - TRBJ2-7 TRBV10-3 CAIQSGDSYEQYF TGTGCCATCCAATCAGGGGACTCCTACGAGCAGTACTTC
- - TRBJ2-2 TRBV6-5 CASSLRDVGTGELFF TGTGCCAGCAGTTTACGGGATGTAGGCACCGGGGAGCTGTTTTTT
- TRBD1 TRBJ2-7 TRBV7-9 CASSPAAPGQGLLLYEQYF TGTGCCAGCAGCCCCGCCGCCCCGGGACAGGGTCTTTTACTCTACGAGCAGTACTTC
- TRBD1 TRBJ2-2 TRBV30 CAWSAGGMTGELFF TGTGCCTGGAGTGCAGGGGGCATGACCGGGGAGCTGTTTTTT
- - TRBJ1-3 TRBV10-1 CASSEQHQGNTIYF TGCGCCAGCAGTGAACAGCACCAAGGAAACACCATATATTTT
- - TRBJ1-1 TRBV11-2 CASSFSIFLAEAFF TGTGCCAGCAGCTTTTCTATTTTTCTCGCTGAAGCTTTCTTT
- - TRBJ2-1 TRBV28 CASSSADRGYNEQFF TGTGCCAGCAGTTCCGCTGATAGGGGCTACAATGAGCAGTTCTTC
- TRBD2 TRBJ2-5 TRBV4-1 CASSHTGGPMGQETQYF TGCGCCAGCAGCCACACGGGGGGGCCTATGGGACAAGAGACCCAGTACTTC
- TRBD1 TRBJ1-1 TRBV13 CASSLVGQGNTEAFF TGTGCCAGCAGCTTAGTGGGACAGGGTAACACTGAAGCTTTCTTT
- TRBD2 TRBJ2-1 TRBV19 CASSPPRTSGGAGEQFF TGTGCCAGTAGTCCACCCCGGACTAGCGGGGGGGCGGGAGAGCAGTTCTTC
- - TRBJ2-7 TRBV7-9 CASSSVVSYEQYF TGTGCCAGCAGCTCCGTCGTCTCCTACGAGCAGTACTTC
- TRBD1 TRBJ2-7 TRBV6-5 CASSLSGQVTYEQYF TGTGCCAGCAGTCTTTCCGGACAGGTCACCTACGAGCAGTACTTC
- TRBD1 TRBJ2-5 TRBV5-6 CASSFGTGQETQYF TGTGCCAGCAGTTTCGGGACAGGACAAGAGACCCAGTACTTC
once - TRBJ1-6 TRBV27 CASSASGGISSPLHF TGTGCCAGCAGCGCCAGCGGGGGCATCAGTTCACCCCTCCACTTT
- - TRBJ1-5 TRBV6-1 CASSGGSGSNQPQHF TGTGCCAGCAGTGGAGGGTCTGGAAGCAATCAGCCCCAGCATTTT
- TRBD1 TRBJ2-7 TRBV7-8 CASSLYGGQGPSGEQYF TGTGCCAGCAGCTTATACGGGGGACAGGGCCCTAGCGGCGAGCAGTACTTC
- TRBD2 TRBJ2-1 TRBV9 CASSAPTSGRSRYNEQFF TGTGCCAGCAGCGCGCCTACTAGCGGGAGATCCCGGTACAATGAGCAGTTCTTC
- TRBD1 TRBJ2-5 TRBV5-1 CASRGQQETQYF TGCGCCAGCAGGGGACAGCAAGAGACCCAGTACTTC
few TRBD1 TRBJ1-5 TRBV11-2 CASSAGGQPQHF TGTGCCAGCAGCGCAGGGGGCCAGCCCCAGCATTTT
once - TRBJ1-6 TRBV19 CASSISWAGGEASSYNSPLHF TGTGCCAGTAGTATTTCATGGGCGGGAGGAGAGGCCTCCTCCTATAATTCACCCCTCCACTTT
- - TRBJ2-7 TRBV19 CASSTTDPAYEQYF TGTGCCAGTAGTACAACAGATCCCGCCTACGAGCAGTACTTC
- TRBD2 TRBJ2-3 TRBV28 CASSWSSGDTDTQYF TGTGCCAGCAGTTGGTCTAGCGGAGATACAGATACGCAGTATTTT
- TRBD2 TRBJ2-3 TRBV9 CASSAGTSGYSDTQYF TGTGCCAGCAGCGCCGGGACTAGCGGTTACTCAGATACGCAGTATTTT
few - TRBJ1-1 TRBV7-9 CASRASNTEAFF TGTGCCAGCAGGGCAAGTAACACTGAAGCTTTCTTT
few TRBD2 TRBJ2-3 TRBV30 CAWSGGDTDTQYF TGTGCCTGGAGCGGGGGGGACACAGATACGCAGTATTTT
- - TRBJ1-6 TRBV4-1 CASSQVRGGDSPLHF TGCGCCAGCAGCCAAGTCCGAGGAGGTGATTCACCCCTCCACTTT